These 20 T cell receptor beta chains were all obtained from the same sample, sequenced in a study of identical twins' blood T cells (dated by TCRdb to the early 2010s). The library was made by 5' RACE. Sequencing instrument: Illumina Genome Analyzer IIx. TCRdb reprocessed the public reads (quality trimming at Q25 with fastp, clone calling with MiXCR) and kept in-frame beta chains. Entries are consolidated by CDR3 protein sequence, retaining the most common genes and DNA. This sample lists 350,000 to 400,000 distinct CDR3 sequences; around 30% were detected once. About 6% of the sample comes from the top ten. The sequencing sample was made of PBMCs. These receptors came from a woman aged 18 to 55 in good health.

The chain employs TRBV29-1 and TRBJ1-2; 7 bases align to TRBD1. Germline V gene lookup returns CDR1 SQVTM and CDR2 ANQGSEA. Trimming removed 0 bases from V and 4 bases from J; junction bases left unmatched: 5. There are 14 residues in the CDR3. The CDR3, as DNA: TGCAGCGTTGAAGAGGAGTGGACAGGCTATGGCTACACCTTC. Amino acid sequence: CSVEEEWTGYGYTF.

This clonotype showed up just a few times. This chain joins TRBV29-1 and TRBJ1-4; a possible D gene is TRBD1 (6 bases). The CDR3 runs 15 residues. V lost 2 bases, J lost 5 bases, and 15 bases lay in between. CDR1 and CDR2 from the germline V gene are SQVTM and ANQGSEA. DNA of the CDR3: TGCAGCGTTGAATGGTCACAGGGTTTGAATGAAAAACTGTTTTTT. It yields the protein CSVEWSQGLNEKLFF.

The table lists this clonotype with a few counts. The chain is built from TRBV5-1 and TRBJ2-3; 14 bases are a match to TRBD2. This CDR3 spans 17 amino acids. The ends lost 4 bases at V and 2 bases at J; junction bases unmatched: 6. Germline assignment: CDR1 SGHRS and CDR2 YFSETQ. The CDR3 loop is CASSPGLAGVFTDTQYF. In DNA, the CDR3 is TGCGCCAGCAGCCCGGGACTAGCGGGAGTTTTCACAGATACGCAGTATTTT.

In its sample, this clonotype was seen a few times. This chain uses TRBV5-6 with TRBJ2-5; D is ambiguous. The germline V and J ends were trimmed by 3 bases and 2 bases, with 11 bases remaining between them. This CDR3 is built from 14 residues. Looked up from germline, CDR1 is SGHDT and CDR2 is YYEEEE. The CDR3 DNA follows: TGTGCCAGCAGCTCCACTGGTTCACAAGAGACCCAGTACTTC. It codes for CASSSTGSQETQYF.

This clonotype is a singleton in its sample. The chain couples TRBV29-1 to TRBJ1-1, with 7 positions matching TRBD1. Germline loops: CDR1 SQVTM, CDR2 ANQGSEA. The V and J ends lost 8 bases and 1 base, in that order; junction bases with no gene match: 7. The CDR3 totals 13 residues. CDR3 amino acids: CSSKGAANTEAFF. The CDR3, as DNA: TGCAGCAGTAAGGGGGCTGCGAACACTGAAGCTTTCTTT. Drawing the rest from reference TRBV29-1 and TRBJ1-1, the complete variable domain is SAVISQKPSRDICQRGTSLTIQCQVDSQVTMMFWYRQQPGQSLTLIATANQGSEATYESGFVIDKFPISRPNLTFSTLTVSNMSPEDSSIYLCSSKGAANTEAFFGQGTRLTVV.

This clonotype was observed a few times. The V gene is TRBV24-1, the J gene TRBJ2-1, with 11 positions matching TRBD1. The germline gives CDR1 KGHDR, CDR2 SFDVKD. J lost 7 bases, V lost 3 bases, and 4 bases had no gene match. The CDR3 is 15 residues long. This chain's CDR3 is CATSDPGTGGNEQFF. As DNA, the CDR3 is TGTGCCACCAGTGATCCCGGGACAGGGGGGAATGAGCAGTTCTTC.

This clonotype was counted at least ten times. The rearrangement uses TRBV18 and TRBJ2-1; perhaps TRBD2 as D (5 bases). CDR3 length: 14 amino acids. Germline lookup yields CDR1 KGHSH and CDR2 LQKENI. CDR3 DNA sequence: TGTGCGTCCCGGGATCGACACTCCTACAATGAGCAGTTCTTC. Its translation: CASRDRHSYNEQFF.

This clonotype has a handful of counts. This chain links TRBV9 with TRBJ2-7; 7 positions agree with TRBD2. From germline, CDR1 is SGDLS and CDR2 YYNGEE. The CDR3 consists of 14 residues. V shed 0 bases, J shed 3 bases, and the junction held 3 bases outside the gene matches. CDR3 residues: CASSVGDYRYEQYF. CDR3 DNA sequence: TGTGCCAGCAGCGTAGGGGACTACCGCTACGAGCAGTACTTC.

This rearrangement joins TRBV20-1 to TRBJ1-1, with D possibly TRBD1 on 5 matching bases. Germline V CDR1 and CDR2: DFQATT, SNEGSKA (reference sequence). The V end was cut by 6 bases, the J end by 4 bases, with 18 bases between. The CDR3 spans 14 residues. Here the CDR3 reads CSADVSGFPTEAFF. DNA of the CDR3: TGCAGTGCCGACGTTTCAGGGTTCCCCACTGAAGCTTTCTTT.

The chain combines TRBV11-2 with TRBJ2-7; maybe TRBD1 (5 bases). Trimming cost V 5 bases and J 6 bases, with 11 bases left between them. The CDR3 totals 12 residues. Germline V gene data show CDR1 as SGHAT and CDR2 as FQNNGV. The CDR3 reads CASSNQGSEQYF. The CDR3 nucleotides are TGTGCCAGCAGCAACCAGGGTAGCGAGCAGTACTTC. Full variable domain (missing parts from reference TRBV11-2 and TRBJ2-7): EAGVAQSPRYKIIEKRQSVAFWCNPISGHATLYWYQQILGQGPKLLIQFQNNGVVDDSQLPKDRFSAERLKGVDSTLKIQPAKLEDSAVYLCASSNQGSEQYFGPGTRLTVT.

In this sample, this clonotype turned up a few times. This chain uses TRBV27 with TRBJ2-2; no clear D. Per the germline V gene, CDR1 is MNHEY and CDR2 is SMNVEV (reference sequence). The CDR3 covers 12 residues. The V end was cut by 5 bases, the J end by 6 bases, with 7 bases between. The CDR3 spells CASSRVPGELFF. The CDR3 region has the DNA TGTGCCAGCAGTCGGGTGCCCGGGGAGCTGTTTTTT.

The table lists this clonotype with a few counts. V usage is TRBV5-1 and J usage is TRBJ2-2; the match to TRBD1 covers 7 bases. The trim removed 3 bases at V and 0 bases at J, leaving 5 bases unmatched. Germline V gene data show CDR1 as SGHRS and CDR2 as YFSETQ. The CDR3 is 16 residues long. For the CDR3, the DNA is TGCGCCAGCAGCTCTGGGACAGTCGCGAACACCGGGGAGCTGTTTTTT. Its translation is CASSSGTVANTGELFF.

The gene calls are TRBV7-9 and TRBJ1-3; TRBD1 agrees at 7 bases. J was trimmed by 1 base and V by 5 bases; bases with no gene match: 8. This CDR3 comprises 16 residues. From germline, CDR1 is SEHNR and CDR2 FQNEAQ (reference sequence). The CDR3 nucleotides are TGTGCCAGCAGCCGTGACAGGGTTTGGTCTGGAAACACCATATATTTT. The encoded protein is CASSRDRVWSGNTIYF. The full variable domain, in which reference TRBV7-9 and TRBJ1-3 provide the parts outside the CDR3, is DTGVSQNPRHKITKRGQNVTFRCDPISEHNRLYWYRQTLGQGPEFLTYFQNEAQLEKSRLLSDRFSAERPKGSFSTLEIQRTEQGDSAMYLCASSRDRVWSGNTIYFGEGSWLTVV.

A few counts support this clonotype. DNA for the CDR3: TGCAGTGCCCAGCGGGGCGCCGTCTCTGGAAACACCATATATTTT. Its protein product is CSAQRGAVSGNTIYF. The J gene is TRBJ1-3, the V gene TRBV20-1, with D tentatively TRBD1 (5 bases). The germline V gene has CDR1 DFQATT and CDR2 SNEGSKA (reference sequence). This CDR3 is built from 15 residues. V was pared by 6 bases and J by 0 bases, with 15 bases between.

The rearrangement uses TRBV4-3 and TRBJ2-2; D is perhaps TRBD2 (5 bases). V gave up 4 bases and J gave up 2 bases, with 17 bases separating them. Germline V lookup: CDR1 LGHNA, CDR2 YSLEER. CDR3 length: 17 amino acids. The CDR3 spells CASSLAVRSGNTGELFF. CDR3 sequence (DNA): TGCGCCAGCAGCCTCGCGGTCAGAAGCGGTAACACCGGGGAGCTGTTTTTT.

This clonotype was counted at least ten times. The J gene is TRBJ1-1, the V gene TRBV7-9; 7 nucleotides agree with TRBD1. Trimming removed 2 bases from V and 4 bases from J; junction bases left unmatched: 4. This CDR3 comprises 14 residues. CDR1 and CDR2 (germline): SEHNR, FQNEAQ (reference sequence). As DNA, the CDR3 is TGTGCCAGCAGCTTACTTCAGGGGGGCACTGAAGCTTTCTTT. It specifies CASSLLQGGTEAFF.

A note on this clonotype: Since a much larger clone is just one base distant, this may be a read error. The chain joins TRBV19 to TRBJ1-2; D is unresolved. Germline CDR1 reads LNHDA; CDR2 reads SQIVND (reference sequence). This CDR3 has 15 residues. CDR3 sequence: CASSSGRVYNYGCTF. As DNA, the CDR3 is TGTGCCAGTAGTTCGGGGAGGGTTTACAACTATGGCTGCACCTTC.

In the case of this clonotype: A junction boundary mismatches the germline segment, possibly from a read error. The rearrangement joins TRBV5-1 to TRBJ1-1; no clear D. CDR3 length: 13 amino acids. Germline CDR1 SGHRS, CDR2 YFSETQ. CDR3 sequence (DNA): TGCGCCAGCAACTTGGCGGTAGAAAATGAAGCTTTCTTT. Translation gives CASNLAVENEAFF.

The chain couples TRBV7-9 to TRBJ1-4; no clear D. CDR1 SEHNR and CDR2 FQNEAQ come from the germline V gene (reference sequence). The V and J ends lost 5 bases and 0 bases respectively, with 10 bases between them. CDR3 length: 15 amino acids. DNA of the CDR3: TGTGCCAGCAGCCGCCGGGAGGCAACTAATGAAAAACTGTTTTTT. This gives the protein CASSRREATNEKLFF.

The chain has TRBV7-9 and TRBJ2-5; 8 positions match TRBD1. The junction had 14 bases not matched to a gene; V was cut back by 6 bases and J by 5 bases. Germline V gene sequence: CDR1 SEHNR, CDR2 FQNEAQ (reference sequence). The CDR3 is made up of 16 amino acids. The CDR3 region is CASSYEIQGARETQYF. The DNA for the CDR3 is TGTGCCAGCAGTTATGAGATCCAGGGGGCTCGGGAGACCCAGTACTTC.